These T cell receptor beta chains were read from a single sample in a study of high-grade serous ovarian cancer treatment subgroups. TCRdb keeps only in-frame clones here, not all; method: immunoSEQ multiplex PCR. The table has about 1,200 clones, roughly 77% seen once. Specimen: tumor tissue. The receptors here all came from a human donor with high-grade serous ovarian cancer. The CDR3 runs from the conserved cysteine through the conserved F or W. D genes are given only for firm matches. Size is omitted from some rows. Given values are once, few, many or a class for expanded clones.

>NA|TRBV5-4|TRBJ1-4|TRBD1
TGTGCCAGCAGCTCATATGGTAGGGGGCAAAAACTGTTTTTT
CASSSYGRGQKLFF
>NA|TRBV6-6|TRBJ1-5|TRBD1
TGTGCCAGCAGTTATCAGGGACAGGGAAGTAATCAGCCCCAGCATTTT
CASSYQGQGSNQPQHF
>NA|TRBV30|TRBJ2-2|NA
TGTGCCTGGAGCTGGGAGGGGGAGCTGTTTTTT
CAWSWEGELFF
>NA|TRBV6-5|TRBJ2-3|TRBD1
TGTGCCAGCAGTTATAAGGGGGCCTATACGCAGTATTTT
CASSYKGAYTQYF
>NA|TRBV28|TRBJ2-3|NA
TGTGCCAGCAGTTCGCCGGGACTCCCCTCAGATACGCAGTATTTT
CASSSPGLPSDTQYF
>few|TRBV29-1|TRBJ2-7|TRBD1
TGCAGCGTTGAATGGACAGGGGGAGGCTACGAGCAGTACTTC
CSVEWTGGGYEQYF
>NA|TRBV5-4|TRBJ2-5|TRBD1
TGTGCCAGCAGCGACCAGGAGTCGGGACAGGTCCAAGAGACCCAGTACTTC
CASSDQESGQVQETQYF
>NA|TRBV28|TRBJ2-2|TRBD1
TGTGCCAGCAGTCGTGGACAGGGAGTTACCGGGGAGCTGTTTTTT
CASSRGQGVTGELFF
>NA|TRBV7-8|TRBJ2-3|NA
TGTGCCAGCAGCTTAGATAGGACAGATACGCAGTATTTT
CASSLDRTDTQYF
>NA|TRBV28|TRBJ2-1|NA
TGTGCCAGCAGTTTACCCGGACTGCCGTCTGTTGAGCAGTTCTTC
CASSLPGLPSVEQFF
>NA|TRBV7-2|TRBJ2-5|NA
TGTGCCAGCAGCCACCAGGCTGCTAGTTGGGAGACCCAGTACTTC
CASSHQAASWETQYF
>NA|TRBV19|TRBJ2-5|TRBD2
TGTGCCAGTACCGTGGCTAGCGGGAGTGTGGAGACCCAGTACTTC
CASTVASGSVETQYF
>NA|TRBV30|TRBJ1-1|NA
TGTGCCTGGAGTGCCGCGGGCTCTGAAGCTTTCTTT
CAWSAAGSEAFF
>NA|TRBV28|TRBJ2-5|NA
TGTGCCAGCAGCCCCCCGGGCCTCCCCGCGGAGACCCAGTACTTC
CASSPPGLPAETQYF
>NA|TRBV28|TRBJ2-7|NA
TGTGCCAGCAGTCCGCCCGGGACGCCGCTCTACGAGCAGTACTTC
CASSPPGTPLYEQYF
>NA|TRBV7-2|TRBJ2-3|NA
TGTGCCAGCAGCCGTGAATTCGGAGATACGCAGTATTTT
CASSREFGDTQYF
>NA|TRBV7-9|TRBJ1-5|NA
TGTGCCAGCCAAGGAGGAGGCCTGGTCAATCAGCCCCAGCATTTT
CASQGGGLVNQPQHF
>NA|TRBV7-8|TRBJ2-1|NA
TGTGCCAGCAGCAACCAAAATGAGCAGTTCTTC
CASSNQNEQFF
>NA|TRBV2|TRBJ2-6|TRBD2
TGTGCCGGGTCGGGAGGGCGACCCTCTGGGGCCAACGTCCTGACTTTC
CAGSGGRPSGANVLTF
>NA|TRBV6-5|TRBJ2-7|NA
TGTGCCAGCAGCCAGGGTGGCGAGCAGTACTTC
CASSQGGEQYF
>NA|TRBV28|TRBJ2-7|NA
TGTGCCAGCAGTTTATCCGGGAGCCCCTCCTACGAGCAGTACTTC
CASSLSGSPSYEQYF
>NA|TRBV28|TRBJ2-7|NA
TGTGCCAGCAGTCCCCCCGGGACACCAAACTACGAGCAGTACTTC
CASSPPGTPNYEQYF
>NA|TRBV6-1|TRBJ1-1|NA
TGTGCCAGCACCCCCATCAGGGAAGTCGGCACTGAAGCTTTCTTT
CASTPIREVGTEAFF
>NA|TRBV11-2|TRBJ2-1|NA
TGTGCCAGCAGCCCCGCGGACAATGAGCAGTTCTTC
CASSPADNEQFF
>few|TRBV30|TRBJ1-2|NA
TGTGCCTGGAGTGTAAGTGATAATGGCTACACCTTC
CAWSVSDNGYTF
>hyperexpanded|TRBV7-8|TRBJ1-2|NA
TGTGCCAGCAGCTTAAAAGACGATTCGGATGGCTACACCTTC
CASSLKDDSDGYTF
>NA|TRBV7-9|TRBJ1-6|TRBD1
TGTGCCAGCAGCTCTTGGACAGGGGAAGATTCACCCCTCCACTTT
CASSSWTGEDSPLHF
>NA|TRBV18|TRBJ2-3|NA
TGTGCCAGCTCACGCGATACTAGCACAGATACGCAGTATTTT
CASSRDTSTDTQYF
>NA|TRBV11-3|TRBJ2-2|NA
TGTGCCAGCAGCTCGTGGGGCACCGGGGAGCTGTTTTTT
CASSSWGTGELFF
>NA|TRBV6-6|TRBJ2-1|NA
TGTGCCAGCAGTTACTGGGCAGGGGGAGGCAATGAGCAGTTCTTC
CASSYWAGGGNEQFF
>NA|TRBV27|TRBJ1-1|TRBD1
TGTGCCAGCAGTCCCGGGACAGCGAACACTGAAGCTTTCTTT
CASSPGTANTEAFF
>NA|TRBV19|TRBJ1-4|TRBD1
TGTGCCAGTAGCACCGGGACAGGGTTTGAAAAACTGTTTTTT
CASSTGTGFEKLFF
>NA|TRBV6-1|TRBJ2-1|TRBD1
TGTGCCAGCAGTGAGACAGGGAACTCCTACAATGAGCAGTTCTTC
CASSETGNSYNEQFF
>NA|TRBV11-2|TRBJ2-3|NA
TGTGCCAGCAGCGGAAGCGGGCCACAAGATACGCAGTATTTT
CASSGSGPQDTQYF
>NA|TRBV7-2|TRBJ2-5|NA
TGTGCCAGCAGCCCCGACCGGGGAGGTGGGACCCAGTACTTC
CASSPDRGGGTQYF
>NA|TRBV15|TRBJ2-3|NA
TGTGCCACCAGCAGAGACTCAGATACGCAGTATTTT
CATSRDSDTQYF
>NA|TRBV19|TRBJ1-1|NA
TGTGCCAGTAGTATAAACCCTTGGTCAAACACTGAAGCTTTCTTT
CASSINPWSNTEAFF
>NA|TRBV4-1|TRBJ1-2|NA
TGCGCCAGCAGCCAAGATGGGTCTGCCGTGAACTATGGCTACACCTTC
CASSQDGSAVNYGYTF
>NA|TRBV2|TRBJ2-1|NA
TGTGCCAGCATAGAGGGAAGCGAGTCCTACAATGAGCAGTTCTTC
CASIEGSESYNEQFF
>few|TRBV4-1|TRBJ1-4|NA
TGCGCCAGCAGCCAAGGGAGTACAGCAACTAATGAAAAACTGTTTTTT
CASSQGSTATNEKLFF
>NA|TRBV28|TRBJ1-3|NA
TGTGCCAGCAGTTCGATCCGAGGCTCTGGAAACACCATATATTTT
CASSSIRGSGNTIYF
>NA|TRBV28|TRBJ2-3|NA
TGTGCCAGCAGTCCTCCGGGACTCCCGGGGGATACGCAGTATTTT
CASSPPGLPGDTQYF
>NA|TRBV28|TRBJ2-7|NA
TGTGCCAGCAGTTTCCCCGGGACCCCTCCCTACGAGCAGTACTTC
CASSFPGTPPYEQYF
>NA|TRBV7-9|TRBJ2-1|NA
TGTGCCAGCAGCGCTAAGCCGAGGAGCTCCTACAATGAGCAGTTCTTC
CASSAKPRSSYNEQFF
>NA|TRBV7-9|TRBJ1-4|TRBD1
TGTGCCAGCAGCCGGCCGGGACAGGAGCACGAAAAACTGTTTTTT
CASSRPGQEHEKLFF
>NA|TRBV7-9|TRBJ1-4|NA
TGTGCCAGCACCCCAGGCCAGCATAATGAAAAACTGTTTTTT
CASTPGQHNEKLFF
>NA|TRBV29-1|TRBJ2-3|TRBD2
TGCAGCGTCTCAACTAGCGGGGGGGGCCCCACAGATACGCAGTATTTT
CSVSTSGGGPTDTQYF
>NA|TRBV29-1|TRBJ2-1|NA
TGCAGCGTCCAGGCCGCTCATTTGCTCAATGAGCAGTTCTTC
CSVQAAHLLNEQFF
>few|TRBV6-6|TRBJ2-1|NA
TGTGCCAGCACCTTTTCCCGGACGTACAATGAGCAGTTCTTC
CASTFSRTYNEQFF
>NA|TRBV7-8|TRBJ1-5|NA
TGTGCCAGCAGTTCCGAGTGGGATCAGCCCCAGCATTTT
CASSSEWDQPQHF